Listed below are T cell receptor beta chains from one sample, sequenced in a study of blood T cell repertoires in COVID-19. Clones were sequenced by immunoSEQ multiplex PCR, and TCRdb holds only the in-frame ones, with some missing. Of over 300,000 clones in the sample, about 91% were seen once. Sample: PBMCs or T cells enriched from blood (not recorded which). Every receptor here comes from a woman aged 40-49 years who had recovered from COVID-19. CDR3s include the opening cysteine and the closing phenylalanine or tryptophan.

CDR3 protein,V gene
CASSSTRTDNSPLHF,TRBV13
CASRGQFTGELFF,TRBV6-4
CASSPGQDYEQYF,TRBV11-3
CASSLGVTGSGETQYF,TRBV7-9
CASSIFAGLGNQPQHF,TRBV19
CASSLAPPGTGFVHEQFF,TRBV5-1
CASRRRQGNNEQFF,TRBV6-6
CASSPAAGVTGEQYF,TRBV18
CASSPRQYYNEQFF,TRBV28
CASSLFDTQYF,TRBV6-2/TRBV6-3
CASSVTGSKGEQFF,TRBV2
CASSATGDYGYTF,TRBV18
CATYSDREAEQYF,TRBV10-3
CASSQALGLNSPLHF,TRBV3-1/TRBV3-2
CASSQVKGDEQYF,TRBV4-2
CASSQLDTNTEAFF,TRBV3-1/TRBV3-2
CASSETSGRSSGANVLTF,TRBV13
CASGVQGFTDTQYF,TRBV5-1
CATRSSGSEEQFF,TRBV24-1